This T cell receptor (beta chain) was sequenced in a study of blood T cells in healthy people across ages. General study results and limits: Strong correlation existed between TCR beta diversity and naive T cell percentage. The study could not conclusively compare naive and antigen-experienced cells, given its unsorted PBMCs.

Combining a sample-barcoded 5' primer with a J-beta primer mix, a second PCR ran for about 7 to 11 cycles. Tags on each cDNA molecule came from a template-switch adaptor with 12 random nucleotides. Each CDR3 protein gets one entry after TCRdb re-called the 5' RACE reads with MiXCR. In the table there are hundreds of thousands of distinct CDR3 sequences, under 30% of which are singletons. The table lists this clonotype with many counts. Its antigen is unknown. Trimming pared 7 bases from V and 2 bases from J, leaving 18 bases between. The germline gives CDR1 SNHLY, CDR2 FYNNEI. This CDR3 is built from 15 residues.

The chain is built from TRBV2 and TRBJ2-7; D perhaps matches TRBD2 (5 bases). The source material was blood. This clonotype was sampled from a woman older than 75 in good health. The CDR3 is CASKENRGNPYEQYF. In nucleotides, the CDR3 is TGTGCCAGCAAAGAGAATCGGGGTAACCCCTACGAGCAGTACTTC.